This is a list of T cell receptor beta chains from one sample in a study of blood T cell repertoires in COVID-19. Libraries were prepared by immunoSEQ multiplex PCR; TCRdb keeps only in-frame clonotypes and omits some of them. Counted here are about 340,000 clones, approximately 89% occurring once; the ten biggest clones make up under 3.5%. The sample consisted of peripheral blood. All receptors come from a woman under 30 who had recovered from COVID-19. CDR3s leave out the opening cysteine and the closing phenylalanine or tryptophan. Fields, in order: J gene, V gene, clone size, CDR3 protein. Size values are once, few and many counts, or a class for expanded clones, and some rows have none.

TRBJ2-1	TRBV15	once	ATSRDPSPNEQF
TRBJ2-2	TRBV6-5	.	ASAERLDTGELF
TRBJ2-1	TRBV21-1	.	ASSPRTSESSYNEQF
TRBJ1-2	TRBV3-1/TRBV3-2	.	ASSQADRSKGGYT
TRBJ2-2	TRBV19	.	ASRTGNTGELF
TRBJ1-2	TRBV5-4	.	ASSLTREGGYT
TRBJ2-3	TRBV7-6	.	ASSLKGRDTQY
TRBJ1-2	TRBV28	.	ASSSGQGIYGYT
TRBJ1-2	TRBV15	.	ATSFAYGYT
TRBJ2-3	TRBV9	.	ASSGRTSGKDTQY
TRBJ1-2	TRBV6-5	once	ASSSRTVNGYT
TRBJ1-6	TRBV7-2	.	ASSPSNSPLH
TRBJ1-1	TRBV12-3/TRBV12-4	.	ASSLISGAAF
TRBJ2-1	TRBV6-1	few	ASSEQISSYNEQF
TRBJ2-2	TRBV27	.	ASSSAGTSGAITGELF
TRBJ2-1	TRBV29-1	.	SVTGLALNSYNEQF
TRBJ2-3	TRBV29-1	.	SVEEGGGHTDTQY
TRBJ2-5	TRBV6-2/TRBV6-3	once	ASSYRRQTFY
TRBJ2-3	TRBV29-1	.	SVDGWGVADTQY
TRBJ1-2	TRBV11-2	.	ASSMDRVSYGYT
TRBJ2-2	TRBV10-1	.	ASSETTGQTTGELF
TRBJ1-4	TRBV19	.	ASSLRGINEKLF